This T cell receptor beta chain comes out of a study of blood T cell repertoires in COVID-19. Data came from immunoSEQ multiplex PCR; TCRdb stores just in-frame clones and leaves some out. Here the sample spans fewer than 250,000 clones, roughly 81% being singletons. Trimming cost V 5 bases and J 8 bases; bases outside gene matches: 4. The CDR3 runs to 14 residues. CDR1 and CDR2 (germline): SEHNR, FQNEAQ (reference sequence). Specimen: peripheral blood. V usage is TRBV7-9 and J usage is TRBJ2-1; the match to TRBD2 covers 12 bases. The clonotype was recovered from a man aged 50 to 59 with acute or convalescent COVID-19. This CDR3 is CASSPSGRAHEQFF. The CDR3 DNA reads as TGTGCCAGCAGCCCTAGCGGGAGGGCCCATGAGCAGTTCTTC. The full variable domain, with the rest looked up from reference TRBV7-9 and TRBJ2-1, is DTGVSQNPRHKITKRGQNVTFRCDPISEHNRLYWYRQTLGQGPEFLTYFQNEAQLEKSRLLSDRFSAERPKGSFSTLEIQRTEQGDSAMYLCASSPSGRAHEQFFGPGTRLTVL.